The rows below give T cell receptor beta chains drawn from one sample of a study of cytomegalovirus exposure and HLA in healthy donors. TCRdb keeps only in-frame clones here, not all; method: immunoSEQ multiplex PCR. The sample has around 130,000 clones, roughly 70% seen once. Source material: PBMCs. These receptors all come from a woman aged 35 to 49 in good health and CMV-seropositive. Each CDR3 is given with its conserved first and last residue. D genes are given only for firm matches. Some rows mark clone size as missing; the rest say once, few, many or name a class of expanded clone.

>TRBV4-2|-|-|TRBJ2-2
CASSQVTDNTGELFF
TGTGCCAGCAGCCAAGTGACAGATAACACCGGGGAGCTGTTTTTT
>TRBV9|-|-|TRBJ1-4
CASSPSDGNEKLFF
TGTGCCAGCAGCCCCTCCGACGGGAATGAAAAACTGTTTTTT
>TRBV30|TRBD1|-|TRBJ1-3
CAWSIGQVSGNTIYF
TGTGCCTGGAGTATTGGACAGGTCTCTGGAAACACCATATATTTT
>TRBV27|TRBD1|-|TRBJ2-7
CASRRTGDYEQYF
TGTGCCAGCAGGAGGACAGGGGACTACGAGCAGTACTTC
>TRBV9|-|few|TRBJ2-3
CASSGPGKDTQYF
TGTGCCAGCAGCGGGCCGGGGAAAGATACGCAGTATTTT
>TRBV27|TRBD1|few|TRBJ2-7
CATKRGGVAYEQYF
TGTGCCACCAAAAGAGGGGGCGTTGCCTACGAGCAGTACTTC
>TRBV5-1|TRBD1|few|TRBJ1-2
CASSLDRAGGYTF
TGCGCCAGCAGCTTAGACAGGGCTGGCGGCTACACCTTC
>TRBV5-1|-|once|TRBJ2-2
CASSPRGGGSNTGELFF
TGCGCCAGCAGCCCGCGAGGGGGGGGCTCTAACACCGGGGAGCTGTTTTTT
>TRBV7-2|TRBD2|few|TRBJ2-1
CASSPPSGASGEQFF
TGTGCCAGCAGCCCGCCTAGCGGGGCCTCAGGTGAGCAGTTCTTC
>TRBV6-5|-|-|TRBJ2-3
CASNFGGTDTQYF
TGTGCCAGCAACTTTGGAGGCACAGATACGCAGTATTTT
>TRBV7-2|-|-|TRBJ1-2
CASSLDRDYGYTF
TGTGCCAGCAGCCTTGACAGAGACTATGGCTACACCTTC
>TRBV19|TRBD1|-|TRBJ1-6
CASGDSYYNSPLHF
TGTGCCAGTGGGGACAGTTACTATAATTCACCCCTCCACTTT
>TRBV9|-|-|TRBJ2-5
CASSVGGGVGETQYF
TGTGCCAGCAGCGTAGGGGGCGGGGTAGGGGAGACCCAGTACTTC
>TRBV28|TRBD2|-|TRBJ2-7
CASNSPSSGNYEQYF
TGTGCCAGCAACTCCCCGTCTAGCGGAAACTACGAGCAGTACTTC
>TRBV7-9|-|-|TRBJ1-2
CASSFILGGDGYTF
TGTGCCAGCAGCTTTATTCTAGGGGGAGATGGCTACACCTTC
>TRBV7-9|-|-|TRBJ2-7
CASSPGYEQYF
TGTGCCAGCAGCCCAGGGTACGAGCAGTACTTC
>TRBV6-1|-|-|TRBJ1-5
CASSEAGGSNQPQHF
TGTGCCAGCAGTGAAGCAGGGGGAAGCAATCAGCCCCAGCATTTT
>TRBV29-1|TRBD1|-|TRBJ1-2
CSVEGVGTGQPGNYGYTF
TGCAGCGTTGAAGGGGTCGGGACAGGCCAACCCGGAAACTATGGCTACACCTTC
>TRBV6-6|-|-|TRBJ2-1
CASKEDHYNEQFF
TGTGCCAGCAAGGAGGACCATTACAATGAGCAGTTCTTC
>TRBV5-1|TRBD1|-|TRBJ2-7
CASSLAPGQGARGSEQYF
TGCGCCAGCAGCTTGGCCCCGGGACAGGGGGCGAGAGGATCCGAGCAGTACTTC
>TRBV30|TRBD1|-|TRBJ1-2
CAWRTTGGFGYTF
TGTGCCTGGAGAACGACAGGGGGCTTTGGCTACACCTTC
>TRBV19|-|-|TRBJ2-3
CASSIEGFVTDTQYF
TGTGCCAGTAGTATTGAGGGTTTTGTCACAGATACGCAGTATTTT
>TRBV9|-|-|TRBJ2-3
CASSVGDWELAAMQYF
TGTGCCAGCAGCGTAGGTGATTGGGAGTTAGCAGCAATGCAGTATTTT
>TRBV30|TRBD2|once|TRBJ2-1
CAWSARTSGSTYNEQFF
TGTGCCTGGAGTGCCCGGACTAGCGGGAGTACCTACAATGAGCAGTTCTTC
>TRBV28|-|-|TRBJ1-5
CASSNVAEVSQPQHF
TGTGCCAGCAGCAATGTGGCCGAGGTCAGTCAGCCCCAGCATTTT
>TRBV4-3|-|-|TRBJ2-7
CASSQDQISGATYEQYF
TGCGCCAGCAGCCAAGATCAGATTAGCGGAGCCACCTACGAGCAGTACTTC
>TRBV5-6|TRBD2|-|TRBJ2-7
CASSFPGLAGGSGYEQYF
TGTGCCAGCAGCTTCCCCGGACTAGCGGGAGGGTCAGGCTACGAGCAGTACTTC
>TRBV4-2|-|-|TRBJ2-2
CASSQDSKGANTGELFF
TGTGCCAGCAGCCAAGATTCAAAGGGGGCGAACACCGGGGAGCTGTTTTTT
>TRBV11-2|TRBD1|-|TRBJ2-7
CASSLVVDRGHEQYF
TGTGCCAGCAGCTTGGTCGTCGACAGGGGTCACGAGCAGTACTTC
>TRBV5-4|-|-|TRBJ2-3
CASSLVGLGVNTQYF
TGTGCCAGCAGCTTGGTGGGACTCGGCGTGAATACGCAGTATTTT
>TRBV2|TRBD1|-|TRBJ2-2
CASRQNTGGGGELFF
TGTGCCAGCAGACAGAATACAGGGGGCGGCGGGGAGCTGTTTTTT
>TRBV5-4|TRBD1|-|TRBJ1-4
CASTPGQGSEKLFF
TGTGCCAGCACGCCGGGACAGGGGTCTGAAAAACTGTTTTTT
>TRBV18|TRBD2|few|TRBJ2-1
CASSPTLAGGTHNEQFF
TGTGCCAGCTCACCTACCCTAGCGGGAGGTACCCACAATGAGCAGTTCTTC
>TRBV7-2|-|-|TRBJ1-5
CASRKNRDSNQPQHF
TGTGCCAGCAGGAAAAACAGGGATAGCAATCAGCCCCAGCATTTT
>TRBV6-5|-|-|TRBJ2-1
CASSRQAYNEQFF
TGTGCCAGTTCAAGACAGGCTTACAATGAGCAGTTCTTC
>TRBV6-1|TRBD1|-|TRBJ2-7
CAWPGQGLSEQYF
TGTGCGTGGCCCGGACAGGGGCTTAGCGAGCAGTACTTC
>TRBV4-3|-|once|TRBJ1-1
CASSQVGGTEAFF
TGCGCCAGCAGCCAAGTGGGGGGTACTGAAGCTTTCTTT
>TRBV2|TRBD1|-|TRBJ1-1
CASSGLKVGRGSRGTEAFF
TGTGCCAGCAGTGGACTAAAAGTCGGCAGGGGGTCTCGGGGCACTGAAGCTTTCTTT
>TRBV6-6|-|-|TRBJ1-1
CASRTSTLIEAFF
TGTGCCAGCAGAACTTCCACTTTAATTGAAGCTTTCTTT
>TRBV9|TRBD2|-|TRBJ2-1
CASSSWGGRVYNEQFF
TGTGCCAGCAGCTCCTGGGGCGGGAGAGTCTACAATGAGCAGTTCTTC
>TRBV7-3|TRBD2|-|TRBJ2-5
CASSVAGGKETQYF
TGTGCCAGCAGCGTAGCGGGGGGGAAGGAGACCCAGTACTTC
>TRBV5-1|-|-|TRBJ1-2
CASSLGQASDGYTF
TGCGCCAGCAGCTTGGGACAGGCGTCGGATGGCTACACCTTC
>TRBV7-6|TRBD1|-|TRBJ2-7
CASSPGGTGDDEQYF
TGTGCCAGCAGCCCGGGGGGGACAGGGGACGACGAGCAGTACTTC
>TRBV9|TRBD2|once|TRBJ2-2
CASSVRAGGGTGELFF
TGTGCCAGCAGCGTACGAGCGGGAGGGGGCACCGGGGAGCTGTTTTTT
>TRBV29-1|-|-|TRBJ2-5
CSVGTIREPQETQYF
TGCAGCGTTGGGACCATCCGGGAGCCCCAAGAGACCCAGTACTTC
>TRBV27|-|-|TRBJ2-1
CASRPDLTRSALRNEQFF
TGTGCCAGCAGACCAGACCTGACTAGAAGCGCTCTAAGGAATGAGCAGTTCTTC
>TRBV10-3|TRBD1|few|TRBJ1-5
CAISGGQGAQHF
TGTGCCATCAGTGGGGGACAGGGGGCCCAGCATTTT
>TRBV5-4|-|-|TRBJ1-3
CASSFFSGNTIYF
TGTGCCAGCAGCTTCTTCTCTGGAAACACCATATATTTT
>TRBV29-1|-|few|TRBJ2-7
CSVVNTGLNGGEQYF
TGCAGCGTCGTTAATACCGGACTAAACGGGGGCGAGCAGTACTTC
>TRBV19|TRBD1|-|TRBJ1-5
CASSITRTGGNQPQHF
TGTGCCAGTAGTATAACCAGGACAGGGGGGAATCAGCCCCAGCATTTT
>TRBV7-9|-|few|TRBJ2-7
CASSSPVTYEQYF
TGTGCCAGCAGCTCCCCAGTTACCTACGAGCAGTACTTC
>TRBV5-1|TRBD2|once|TRBJ2-7
CASSRSSGGSYEQYF
TGCGCCAGCAGTCGTTCTAGCGGGGGCTCCTACGAGCAGTACTTC
>TRBV7-2|TRBD1|-|TRBJ1-1
CASSYGQDMNTEAFF
TGTGCCAGCAGCTACGGACAGGACATGAACACTGAAGCTTTCTTT
>TRBV10-3|TRBD1|-|TRBJ1-1
CAISSGTGTEAFF
TGTGCCATCAGCTCCGGGACAGGGACTGAAGCTTTCTTT
>TRBV14|-|-|TRBJ1-1
CASSHTENTEAFF
TGTGCCAGCAGCCATACAGAGAACACTGAAGCTTTCTTT
>TRBV19|-|-|TRBJ1-1
CASRWESGKTGLNTEAFF
TGTGCCAGTCGATGGGAGAGCGGGAAAACAGGCTTGAACACTGAAGCTTTCTTT
>TRBV28|TRBD1|once|TRBJ2-1
CASRKGTGGQHEQFF
TGTGCCAGCAGGAAAGGGACAGGGGGTCAGCATGAGCAGTTCTTC
>TRBV7-2|TRBD1|-|TRBJ2-1
CASSLENWTGPFF
TGTGCCAGCAGCTTAGAAAACTGGACAGGGCCGTTCTTC
>TRBV27|TRBD2|few|TRBJ2-1
CASRVSGGRNEQFF
TGTGCCTCCCGGGTTAGCGGGGGAAGGAATGAGCAGTTCTTC
>TRBV9|TRBD2|-|TRBJ2-1
CASSVTSGRAQGHEQFF
TGTGCCAGCAGCGTGACTAGCGGGAGGGCCCAAGGCCATGAGCAGTTCTTC